This entry lists 24 T cell receptor beta chains sequenced from one sample in a study of identical twins. One entry per CDR3 protein results from TCRdb running MiXCR on the 5' RACE reads. The sample contains roughly 720,000 distinct CDR3 sequences, about 20% of which appear only once. The same specimen was also included in a second study, on T cells expressing NK-cell markers.

Sequenced input: PBMCs. Receptor source: a woman aged 18-29 years in good health.

The CDR3 spells CSARPLAGAHEQYF. The CDR3 nucleotides read TGCAGTGCTAGACCACTAGCGGGAGCACACGAGCAGTACTTC. The rearrangement uses TRBV20-1 and TRBJ2-7, with TRBD2 matching 11 bases. The trim removed 2 bases at V and 5 bases at J, leaving 5 bases unmatched. CDR1 is DFQATT and CDR2 is SNEGSKA in the germline V gene (reference sequence). The CDR3 has 14 amino acids.

This clonotype has a handful of counts. The chain carries TRBV7-2 and TRBJ2-3; TRBD2 agrees at 10 bases. V dropped 7 bases and J dropped 6; count of bases not matched to a gene: 7. This CDR3 spans 14 amino acids. The germline V gene has CDR1 SGHTA and CDR2 FQGNSA. This chain's CDR3 is CASTRAGGPDTQYF. The CDR3 coding sequence is TGTGCCAGCACCAGAGCGGGAGGGCCGGATACGCAGTATTTT.

This clonotype was detected only a few times. The chain is built from TRBV15 and TRBJ1-2; weak D call: TRBD1 (6 bases). Germline loops: CDR1 LNHNV, CDR2 YYDKDF (reference sequence). The CDR3 contains 16 residues. Trimming took off 6 bases at V and 4 bases at J, with 21 bases between the two ends. The CDR3 sequence is CATSPGLDSTSYGYTF. DNA of the CDR3: TGTGCCACCAGTCCCGGGCTGGACAGCACCTCCTATGGCTACACCTTC.

The sample holds a few counts of this clonotype. CDR3 in DNA: TGTGCCAGCAGTTACTCGATCGAGAGGGGGGATGAAAAACTGTTTTTT. Protein sequence: CASSYSIERGDEKLFF. The chain recombines TRBV6-2 or TRBV6-3 with TRBJ1-4; D might be TRBD1 (6 bases). This CDR3 is 16 amino acids long. Germline V CDR1 and CDR2: MNHEY, SVGEGT. Trimming shortened V by 0 bases and J by 6 bases, and 14 bases separated the two germline ends.

This clonotype has a handful of counts. The CDR3 spells CASSILRANTGELFF. CDR3 bases: TGTGCCAGTAGTATATTACGGGCGAACACCGGGGAGCTGTTTTTT. The chain employs TRBV19 and TRBJ2-2; no reliable D call. Germline loops: CDR1 LNHDA, CDR2 SQIVND (reference sequence). V dropped 2 bases and J dropped 0 bases, with 7 bases sitting between them. The CDR3 runs to 15 residues.

This clonotype came up a few times. The chain employs TRBV12-3 or TRBV12-4 and TRBJ2-7; TRBD2 agrees at 8 bases. V dropped 6 bases and J dropped 6; count of bases not matched to a gene: 7. The CDR3 is 13 residues long. CDR3 sequence reads: CASSPTRGGEQYF. The CDR3 region has the DNA TGTGCCAGCAGCCCAACTCGGGGGGGCGAGCAGTACTTC.

V and J are TRBV6-6 and TRBJ2-7; D remains ambiguous. Trimming stripped 6 bases from V and 6 bases from J, with 15 bases between. Germline loops: CDR1 MNHNY, CDR2 SVGAGI (reference sequence). The length of the CDR3 is 13 residues. The CDR3 reads CASSLSWASEQYF. In DNA, the CDR3 is TGTGCCAGCAGCCTGTCTTGGGCAAGCGAGCAGTACTTC.

The chain combines TRBV27 with TRBJ2-3; D is unresolved. The CDR3 has 13 residues. The V gene lost 2 bases and the J gene lost 6 bases, with 9 bases spanning the gap. CDR1 is MNHEY and CDR2 is SMNVEV in the germline V gene (reference sequence). The CDR3 loop reads CASSLRRLDTQYF. The CDR3 region has the DNA TGTGCCAGCAGTTTACGGCGCCTGGATACGCAGTATTTT.

The V and J genes are TRBV20-1 and TRBJ2-7, with 8 nucleotides matching TRBD2. This CDR3 region has 14 residues. V was pared by 0 bases and J by 5 bases, with 6 bases of the junction left unmatched. Germline V gene lookup returns CDR1 DFQATT and CDR2 SNEGSKA (reference sequence). This chain's CDR3 is CSARDYRGGNEQYF. The CDR3 DNA reads TGCAGTGCTAGAGATTACCGGGGGGGCAACGAGCAGTACTTC.

The chain recombines TRBV3-1 with TRBJ2-7; 9 bases match TRBD2. Germline CDR1 LGHDT, CDR2 YNNKEL (reference sequence). The CDR3 extends over 13 amino acids. The junction had 1 base not matched to a gene; V was cut back by 4 bases and J by 3 bases. As DNA, the CDR3 is TGTGCCAGCAGCCGCGGGAGGGTCTACGAGCAGTACTTC. Its protein is CASSRGRVYEQYF.

The rearrangement links TRBV5-1 to TRBJ1-1; D perhaps matches TRBD1 (5 bases). This CDR3 is 15 amino acids long. Germline lookup yields CDR1 SGHRS and CDR2 YFSETQ. Trimming left V 1 base short and J 0 bases short, with 10 bases between. The CDR3 DNA is TGCGCCAGCAGCTTGCAAGGGGTAGTGAACACTGAAGCTTTCTTT. Its protein is CASSLQGVVNTEAFF.

There are many counts of this clonotype. A junction boundary mismatches the germline segment, possibly from a read error. The V gene is TRBV12-3 or TRBV12-4, the J gene TRBJ2-1; 11 bases agree with TRBD2. This CDR3 is 15 amino acids long. The CDR3 DNA reads as TGCGCCAGCAGCCTTAGCGGGGGGGTCTACAATGAGCAGTTCTTC. It codes for CASSLSGGVYNEQFF.

The chain employs TRBV11-2 and TRBJ2-3; D is unclear. CDR1 and CDR2 from the germline V gene are SGHAT and FQNNGV. Trimming removed 4 bases from V and 0 bases from J, with 11 bases in between. The CDR3 runs to 15 residues. The CDR3 sequence: CASSYLTASTDTQYF. The CDR3 nucleotides read TGTGCCAGCAGCTACTTAACGGCTAGCACAGATACGCAGTATTTT. Complete variable domain (other parts from reference TRBV11-2 and TRBJ2-3): EAGVAQSPRYKIIEKRQSVAFWCNPISGHATLYWYQQILGQGPKLLIQFQNNGVVDDSQLPKDRFSAERLKGVDSTLKIQPAKLEDSAVYLCASSYLTASTDTQYFGPGTRLTVL.

The rearrangement uses TRBV15 and TRBJ2-5, with TRBD2 identical over 8 bases. The trim removed 5 bases at V and 0 bases at J, leaving 14 bases unmatched. The CDR3 length is 18 residues. Germline values: CDR1 LNHNV, CDR2 YYDKDF (reference sequence). The CDR3 DNA reads TGTGCCACCAGCTCCCCTAGAGACGGGAGGGGGTACCAAGAGACCCAGTACTTC. Protein: CATSSPRDGRGYQETQYF.

The rearrangement joins TRBV7-9 to TRBJ2-7, with D perhaps matching TRBD1 (6 bases). Germline lookup yields CDR1 SEHNR and CDR2 FQNEAQ (reference sequence). Trimming left V 4 bases short and J 0 bases short, with 19 bases between. This CDR3 region has 17 residues. The CDR3, as DNA: TGTGCCAGCAGCTCAGGAGGCTCGGGACACCCCTCCTACGAGCAGTACTTC. Protein sequence: CASSSGGSGHPSYEQYF.

The V call is TRBV24-1, the J call TRBJ2-3, with D possibly being TRBD1 or TRBD2 (6 bases each). V lost 4 bases, J lost 4 bases, and 23 bases lay in between. CDR1 and CDR2 from the germline V gene are KGHDR and SFDVKD. The CDR3 extends over 18 amino acids. For the CDR3, the DNA is TGTGCCACCAGTGACCAAAGGATAAGGGGGGCGCGCGCAGATACGCAGTATTTT. Encoded protein: CATSDQRIRGARADTQYF.

The chain carries TRBV20-1 and TRBJ2-7, with 8 bases that match TRBD1. The CDR3 extends over 14 amino acids. Unmatched junction bases numbered 8, after V lost 2 bases and J lost 5 bases. Germline CDR1 reads DFQATT; CDR2 reads SNEGSKA (reference sequence). Here the CDR3 reads CSARFDRGINEQYF. The CDR3 nucleotides are TGCAGTGCTAGATTTGACAGGGGAATCAACGAGCAGTACTTC.

This clonotype came up a few times. The chain joins TRBV20-1 to TRBJ2-7; the D call may be TRBD1 or TRBD2 (5 bases each). Trimming took off 4 bases at V and 9 bases at J, with 16 bases between the two ends. Germline values: CDR1 DFQATT, CDR2 SNEGSKA (reference sequence). The CDR3 sequence is 12 residues long. The CDR3 loop reads CSATTGADVQYF. The CDR3 DNA reads as TGCAGTGCTACAACCGGGGCTGACGTGCAGTACTTC.

This clonotype came up a few times. This chain links TRBV20-1 with TRBJ2-1; TRBD2 matches 15 bases. Trimming cost V 6 bases and J 7 bases; bases outside gene matches: 4. The CDR3 is 14 amino acids. CDR1 is DFQATT, CDR2 SNEGSKA, per germline (reference sequence). The CDR3 nucleotides are TGCAGTGCCTTGGGACTAGCGGGAGGTAATGAGCAGTTCTTC. Protein sequence: CSALGLAGGNEQFF.

V and J are TRBV5-1 and TRBJ2-7, with TRBD1 as a possible D gene (6 bases). There are 14 residues in the CDR3. Germline values: CDR1 SGHRS, CDR2 YFSETQ. Between the trimmed V and J ends, which lost 0 bases and 12 bases, there was a span of 19 bases. DNA of the CDR3: TGCGCCAGCAGCTTGGAGGCCTTTCCGGGACATGGGTACTTC. This encodes CASSLEAFPGHGYF.

This clonotype was counted between two and nine times. The chain has TRBV12-3 or TRBV12-4 and TRBJ2-2; D gene unclear. The CDR3 consists of 14 residues. The V and J ends lost 3 bases and 2 bases respectively, with 7 bases between them. The CDR3 sequence is CASSFYSNTGELFF. The CDR3 nucleotides read TGTGCCAGCAGTTTTTACAGCAACACCGGGGAGCTGTTTTTT.

This clonotype has just a few counts. The rearrangement uses TRBV7-2 and TRBJ2-2; D is uncertain. CDR1 SGHTA and CDR2 FQGNSA come from the germline V gene. Trimming cost V 7 bases and J 4 bases, with 13 bases left between them. There are 14 residues in the CDR3. The CDR3 DNA sequence: TGTGCCAGCACCCTGGGCTCGACCACCGGGGAGCTGTTTTTT. Its translation: CASTLGSTTGELFF. Full variable domain (outside the CDR3, taken from reference TRBV7-2 and TRBJ2-2): GAGVSQSPSNKVTEKGKDVELRCDPISGHTALYWYRQSLGQGLEFLIYFQGNSAPDKSGLPSDRFSAERTGGSVSTLTIQRTQQEDSAVYLCASTLGSTTGELFFGEGSRLTVL.

The rearrangement links TRBV10-2 to TRBJ2-5, with D perhaps TRBD2 (6 bases). Trimming left V 6 bases short and J 5 bases short, with 13 bases between. Germline values: CDR1 WSHSY, CDR2 SAAADI. The CDR3 is 13 residues long. CDR3 region: CASRRFGGETQYF. The CDR3, as DNA: TGCGCCAGCAGACGGTTCGGGGGTGAGACCCAGTACTTC.

The rearrangement links TRBV12-3 or TRBV12-4 to TRBJ2-1; 9 nucleotides line up with TRBD2. This CDR3 is 15 amino acids long. V lost 6 bases to trimming and J lost 8 bases; unmatched junction nucleotides: 11. CDR3 DNA sequence: TGTGCCAGCAGCTCTAGCGGGGCTCCCCGGGATGAGCAGTTCTTC. Translating gives CASSSSGAPRDEQFF.